Presented here are 22 T cell receptor beta chains from one specimen sequenced in a study of cytomegalovirus exposure and HLA in healthy donors. PCR used 60 Vbeta primers and 13 Jbeta primers. TCRdb's table, derived via immunoSEQ multiplex PCR, lists solely in-frame clones and lacks some. In the table there are approximately 220,000 clones, about 81% of which are singletons. Sequenced: PBMCs. The receptors come from a man aged 35 to 55 in good health and CMV-seropositive.

V usage is TRBV30 and J usage is TRBJ2-5; TRBD1 might be the D (5 bases). Germline lookup yields CDR1 GTSNPN and CDR2 SVGIG (reference sequence). This CDR3 has 13 residues. V lost 1 base and J 5 bases, leaving 11 bases between the germline ends. The CDR3 loop is CAWSGQPRETQYF. The CDR3 nucleotides read TGTGCCTGGAGTGGACAGCCCAGGGAGACCCAGTACTTC.

The chain links TRBV7-6 to TRBJ2-1; D may be TRBD2 (5 bases). This CDR3 has 16 amino acids. The ends were cut back, 1 base at V and 4 bases at J, with 14 bases in the middle. CDR1 SGHVS and CDR2 FNYEAQ come from the germline V gene. The CDR3 DNA reads TGTGCCAGCAGCTTAGAGGCTGCGGGTACTTACAATGAGCAGTTCTTC. Translating gives CASSLEAAGTYNEQFF.

V and J are TRBV19 and TRBJ2-2, with D maybe TRBD2 (6 bases). CDR3 length: 13 residues. Germline V gene lookup returns CDR1 LNHDA and CDR2 SQIVND (reference sequence). CDR3: CVSSLASTGELFF. The CDR3 DNA reads TGTGTCTCTAGCCTAGCGAGTACCGGGGAGCTGTTTTTT.

The V call is TRBV18, the J call TRBJ1-5, with D uncertain. The CDR3 totals 14 residues. Deletions cut 6 bases from V and 0 bases from J, with 9 bases between. Germline V gene lookup returns CDR1 KGHSH and CDR2 LQKENI. CDR3 sequence: CASSQLYSNQPQHF. CDR3 nucleotide sequence: TGTGCCAGCTCCCAACTATATAGCAATCAGCCCCAGCATTTT.

The table lists this clone with a count of one. The chain couples TRBV2 to TRBJ2-6; TRBD2 might be the D (6 bases). The V end was cut by 5 bases, the J end by 2 bases, with 13 bases between. Germline V gene data show CDR1 as SNHLY and CDR2 as FYNNEI. The CDR3 consists of 16 residues. CDR3 loop: CASSLGSGAGANVLTF. CDR3 DNA sequence: TGTGCCAGCAGTCTAGGGTCGGGAGCTGGGGCCAACGTCCTGACTTTC. Complete variable domain (other parts from reference TRBV2 and TRBJ2-6): EPEVTQTPSHQVTQMGQEVILRCVPISNHLYFYWYRQILGQKVEFLVSFYNNEISEKSEIFDDQFSVERPDGSNFTLKIRSTKLEDSAMYFCASSLGSGAGANVLTFGAGSRLTVL.

This clone was counted a few times. V is TRBV19 and J is TRBJ2-7; tentatively, D is TRBD2 (6 bases). Germline CDR1 is LNHDA and CDR2 is SQIVND (reference sequence). V lost 5 bases, J lost 4 bases, and 12 bases lay in between. There are 13 residues in the CDR3. The CDR3 coding sequence is TGTGCCAGTAGTTGGAGGGTTGGGTACGAGCAGTACGTC. Residues: CASSWRVGYEQYV.

The chain combines TRBV5-1 with TRBJ2-1; 8 nucleotides match TRBD2. Trimming cost V 2 bases and J 0 bases; bases outside gene matches: 16. The CDR3 spans 20 residues. Per germline, CDR1 SGHRS and CDR2 YFSETQ. The CDR3 loop reads CASSLTGGPAAFYSYNEQFF. The CDR3 coding sequence is TGCGCCAGCAGCTTAACGGGAGGGCCGGCGGCCTTCTACTCCTACAATGAGCAGTTCTTC.

The CDR3 DNA follows: TGTGCCAGCAGCCAAGATGGGACAGGGCCTCCCTATGAGCAGTTCTTC. Amino acid sequence: CASSQDGTGPPYEQFF. This chain joins TRBV4-2 and TRBJ2-1, with TRBD1 identical over 9 bases. After removal of 0 bases from V and 8 bases from J, the junction contained 8 bases not matched to a gene. In germline, CDR1 is LGHNA, CDR2 YNFKEQ. The CDR3 extends over 16 amino acids.

CDR3 loop: CASSEWGDRILYGYTF. The CDR3, as DNA: TGTGCCAGCAGTGAATGGGGGGACCGGATTCTGTATGGCTACACCTTC. This chain joins TRBV6-1 and TRBJ1-2, with D perhaps matching TRBD1 (5 bases). Germline lookup yields CDR1 MNHNS and CDR2 SASEGT. CDR3 length equals 16 residues. The V end lost 2 bases, the J end lost 5 bases, and 18 bases lay between the germline ends.

The chain uses TRBV11-2 and TRBJ2-1; no clear D. Germline CDR1 SGHAT, CDR2 FQNNGV. Trimming left V 2 bases short and J 0 bases short, with 8 bases between. The length of the CDR3 is 15 residues. The CDR3 region has the DNA TGTGCCAGCAGCTTATTCCGGTTCTCCTACAATGAGCAGTTCTTC. This encodes CASSLFRFSYNEQFF.

V and J are TRBV4-1 and TRBJ2-7, with 10 bases lining up with TRBD2. V lost 6 bases and J lost 4; bases outside the gene matches: 9. Germline values: CDR1 MGHRA, CDR2 YSYEKL. This CDR3 contains 15 residues. The CDR3 sequence: CASSSPGLAEYEQYF. CDR3 nucleotides: TGCGCCAGCAGTAGCCCTGGACTAGCGGAATACGAGCAGTACTTC.

This clone was detected only once. CDR3 in DNA: TGTGCCAGCAGCCTAGGACAGGGGGGCTATGGCTACACCTTC. Translating gives CASSLGQGGYGYTF. V usage is TRBV6-1 and J usage is TRBJ1-2, with 10 bases aligning to TRBD1. This CDR3 spans 14 amino acids. Losses at the gene ends were 6 bases for V and 4 bases for J; bases not matched to a gene: 5. Germline values: CDR1 MNHNS, CDR2 SASEGT.

The chain recombines TRBV19 with TRBJ2-1; TRBD2 matches at 9 bases. Trimming took 9 bases from V and 6 from J; bases not matched to a gene: 6. This CDR3 comprises 13 residues. Germline CDR1 reads LNHDA; CDR2 reads SQIVND (reference sequence). In nucleotides, the CDR3 is TGTGCCAGCAGAAGCGGGAGGATCAATGAGCAGTTCTTC. It translates to CASRSGRINEQFF.

The gene calls are TRBV27 and TRBJ2-1; the D gene is possibly TRBD2 (5 bases). Germline assignment: CDR1 MNHEY and CDR2 SMNVEV (reference sequence). V dropped 3 bases and J dropped 7 bases, with 16 bases sitting between them. This CDR3 comprises 15 residues. The CDR3 DNA reads TGTGCCAGCAGTTTGTGGCGGGTGGAAGGGAATGAGCAGTTCTTC. The encoded protein is CASSLWRVEGNEQFF.

This chain uses TRBV6-5 with TRBJ2-1; D may be TRBD2 (5 bases). Trimming removed 2 bases from V and 2 bases from J, with 10 bases in between. Germline V gene data show CDR1 as MNHEY and CDR2 as SVGAGI. CDR3 size: 15 residues. The CDR3 region is CASSYIARAYNEQFF. The CDR3 DNA follows: TGTGCCAGCAGTTACATAGCGCGGGCCTACAATGAGCAGTTCTTC.

The rearrangement uses TRBV19 and TRBJ2-1; the match to TRBD2 covers 7 bases. The CDR3 loop spans 15 amino acids. V lost 4 bases, J lost 2 bases, and 5 bases stayed unmatched. Germline CDR1 and CDR2: LNHDA and SQIVND (reference sequence). The CDR3 nucleotides are TGTGCCAGTAGTACGGACGGGAGGCCCTACAATGAGCAGTTCTTC. This translates into CASSTDGRPYNEQFF.

This chain links TRBV14 with TRBJ1-4; a weak D match, TRBD1 (5 bases). V lost 0 bases and J 10 bases, leaving 12 bases between the germline ends. This CDR3 is 14 amino acids long. Per the germline V gene, CDR1 is SGHDN and CDR2 is FVKESK. This CDR3 reads CASSQDMAGPKLFF. In DNA form, the CDR3 reads TGTGCCAGCAGCCAAGATATGGCAGGGCCAAAACTGTTTTTT.

The chain employs TRBV19 and TRBJ1-2; 11 positions agree with TRBD1. The CDR3 extends over 15 amino acids. Germline V lookup: CDR1 LNHDA, CDR2 SQIVND (reference sequence). With V trimmed by 9 bases and J by 3 bases, 9 bases remained unmatched. The CDR3 here is CASRRPGQGDYGYTF. The CDR3 DNA is TGTGCCAGCCGTCGACCGGGACAGGGGGACTATGGCTACACCTTC.

The gene calls are TRBV21-1 and TRBJ2-5; the table's D call of TRBD2 was not tested on the DNA. TRBV21-1 is annotated as a pseudogene. This CDR3 is built from 19 residues. CDR3 residues: CASSKTREGLIGGQETQYF. The DNA for the CDR3 is TGTGCCAGCAGCAAGACGCGGGAGGGCCTCATAGGAGGTCAAGAGACCCAGTACTTC.

The chain combines TRBV27 with TRBJ1-1; D is unclear. The CDR3 has 13 amino acids. Deletions cut 4 bases from V and 7 bases from J, with 13 bases between. Per germline, CDR1 MNHEY and CDR2 SMNVEV (reference sequence). CDR3 region: CASSYTAGSEAFF. The CDR3 coding sequence is TGTGCCAGCAGTTATACCGCTGGGAGTGAAGCTTTCTTT.

There are a few counts of this clone. The gene calls are TRBV4-1 and TRBJ2-7; TRBD2 aligns across 8 bases. The germline gives CDR1 MGHRA, CDR2 YSYEKL. The V gene end was trimmed by 3 bases and the J gene end by 2 bases; junction bases not matched to a gene: 0. CDR3 length equals 13 residues. Here the CDR3 DNA reads TGCGCCAGCAGCCAGGGACTAGCCTACGAGCAGTACTTC. This sequence encodes CASSQGLAYEQYF.

This clone was seen a single time. The chain couples TRBV29-1 to TRBJ1-2, with 8 bases identical to TRBD1. CDR1 SQVTM and CDR2 ANQGSEA come from the germline V gene. The CDR3 runs 13 residues. V lost 5 bases and J lost 8; bases outside the gene matches: 10. The CDR3 sequence: CSVPGQGREGYTF. The CDR3 DNA sequence: TGCAGCGTTCCCGGACAGGGCCGTGAGGGCTACACCTTC.